This T cell receptor (beta chain) is from a study of Ad26.COV2.S vaccination and SARS-CoV-2 variants. Libraries were prepared by immunoSEQ multiplex PCR; TCRdb keeps only in-frame clonotypes and omits some of them. This sample carries approximately 280,000 clones, 87% of them seen once, and the ten largest clones take about 3.5%. The treatment was: roughly 18 received Ad26.COV2.S at low or high dose, single or two shots; roughly five received placebo; per-sample allocation not given. Sampling occurred on day 63 after the first vaccine or placebo injection. V lost 1 base to trimming and J lost 5 bases; unmatched junction nucleotides: 5. The CDR3 consists of 15 residues. Germline V lookup: CDR1 SGHRS, CDR2 YFSETQ.

This TCR was recovered from a person between 18 and 65 years old who received the Ad26.COV2.S COVID-19 vaccine or a placebo. The rearrangement links TRBV5-1 to TRBJ1-4, with 7 nucleotides matching TRBD1. The material sequenced was peripheral blood, taken in a trial of Ad26.COV2.S vaccine versus placebo. CDR3 sequence reads: CASSLSKGQNEKLFF. CDR3 nucleotides: TGCGCCAGCAGCTTGAGTAAGGGACAGAATGAAAAACTGTTTTTT. The variable domain in full, completed from reference TRBV5-1 and TRBJ1-4, reads KAGVTQTPRYLIKTRGQQVTLSCSPISGHRSVSWYQQTPGQGLQFLFEYFSETQRNKGNFPGRFSGRQFSNSRSEMNVSTLELGDSALYLCASSLSKGQNEKLFFGSGTQLSVL.